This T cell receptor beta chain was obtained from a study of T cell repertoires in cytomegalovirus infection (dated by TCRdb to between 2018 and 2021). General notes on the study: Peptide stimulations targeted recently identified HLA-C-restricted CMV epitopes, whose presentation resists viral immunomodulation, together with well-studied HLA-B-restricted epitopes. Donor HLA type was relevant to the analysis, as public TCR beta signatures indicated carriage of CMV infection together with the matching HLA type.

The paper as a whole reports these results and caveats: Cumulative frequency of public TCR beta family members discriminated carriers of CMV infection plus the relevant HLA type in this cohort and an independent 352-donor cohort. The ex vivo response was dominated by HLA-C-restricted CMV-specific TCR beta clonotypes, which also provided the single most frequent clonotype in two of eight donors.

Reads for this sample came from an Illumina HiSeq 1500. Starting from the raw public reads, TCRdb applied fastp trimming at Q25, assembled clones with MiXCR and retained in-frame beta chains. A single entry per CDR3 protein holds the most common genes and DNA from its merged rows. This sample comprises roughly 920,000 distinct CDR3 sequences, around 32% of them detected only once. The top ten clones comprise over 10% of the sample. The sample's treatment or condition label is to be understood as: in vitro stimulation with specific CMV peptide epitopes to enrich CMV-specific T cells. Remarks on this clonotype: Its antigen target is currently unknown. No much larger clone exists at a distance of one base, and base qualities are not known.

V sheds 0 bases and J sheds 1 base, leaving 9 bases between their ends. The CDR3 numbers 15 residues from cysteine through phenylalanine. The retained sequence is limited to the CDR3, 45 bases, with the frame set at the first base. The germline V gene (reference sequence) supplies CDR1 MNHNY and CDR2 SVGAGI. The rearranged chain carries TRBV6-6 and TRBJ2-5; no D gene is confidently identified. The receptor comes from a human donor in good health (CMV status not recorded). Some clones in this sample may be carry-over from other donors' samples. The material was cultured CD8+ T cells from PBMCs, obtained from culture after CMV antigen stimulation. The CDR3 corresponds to CASSYSIRSQETQYF. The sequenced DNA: TGTGCCAGCAGTTACTCTATCAGGAGCCAAGAGACCCAGTACTTC.